Listed below are T cell receptor beta chains from one sample, sequenced in a study of T cell responses to AZD1222 COVID-19 vaccine. TCRdb's copy holds only in-frame clones and misses some; the assay was immunoSEQ multiplex PCR. This table holds about 130,000 clones, about 92% found once. This sample comprised peripheral blood, obtained on day 0 of AZD1222 vaccination. The origin of the receptors is an adult in good health. CDR3s include the opening cysteine and the closing phenylalanine or tryptophan. A D gene is named only where the DNA matches it firmly. Size is stated for part of the rows, as once, few or many counts, or as a class when the clone is expanded.

.	TRBJ2-1	.	TRBV14	CASSQLRSRNGMFF	TGTGCCAGCAGCCAACTAAGGAGCCGGAACGGAATGTTCTTC
TRBD1	TRBJ1-3	.	TRBV18	CASSTDRGTGNTIYF	TGTGCCAGCTCAACAGACAGGGGGACTGGAAACACCATATATTTT
.	TRBJ1-5	.	TRBV9	CASGTGPGRGQPQHF	TGTGCCAGCGGAACGGGCCCGGGGCGAGGTCAGCCCCAGCATTTT
TRBD1	TRBJ2-7	.	TRBV5-4	CASSSPKDRSSYEQYF	TGTGCCAGCAGCTCTCCAAAGGACAGGAGCTCCTACGAGCAGTACTTC
.	TRBJ2-1	.	TRBV24-1	CATSDRHAWGNNDNEQFF	TGTGCCACCAGTGACCGGCACGCATGGGGGAATAACGACAATGAGCAGTTCTTC
.	TRBJ1-2	.	TRBV24-1	CATSDAGAAYGYTF	TGTGCCACCAGTGACGCAGGGGCGGCCTATGGCTACACCTTC
TRBD2	TRBJ2-2	.	TRBV10-3	CAISEFSGGADGELFF	TGTGCCATCAGTGAGTTCAGCGGGGGGGCCGACGGGGAGCTGTTTTTT
TRBD2	TRBJ2-2	.	TRBV19	CASSIGTSGATGELFF	TGTGCCAGTAGTATCGGTACTAGCGGGGCAACCGGGGAGCTGTTTTTT
.	TRBJ1-4	once	TRBV5-8	CASRQGTTNEKLFF	TGTGCCAGCAGACAGGGAACAACTAATGAAAAACTGTTTTTT
TRBD1	TRBJ2-3	.	TRBV29-1	CSAMTGVLSDTQYF	TGCAGCGCCATGACAGGGGTTTTATCAGATACGCAGTATTTT
.	TRBJ1-4	.	TRBV20-1	CSASTAAGGNEKLFF	TGCAGTGCTAGTACAGCAGCCGGCGGTAATGAAAAACTGTTTTTT
TRBD1	TRBJ1-1	.	TRBV24-1	CATSAGQGLTFF	TGTGCCACCAGTGCGGGACAGGGATTAACTTTCTTT
.	TRBJ1-4	.	TRBV27	CASSFSLATNEKLFF	TGTGCCAGCAGTTTTTCTTTAGCAACTAATGAAAAACTGTTTTTT
.	TRBJ2-5	few	TRBV18	CASSPGVETQYF	TGTGCCAGCTCACCTGGCGTCGAGACCCAGTACTTC
.	TRBJ1-6	.	TRBV30	CAWTPGHLYNSPLHF	TGTGCCTGGACACCGGGACACCTCTATAATTCACCCCTCCACTTT
.	TRBJ2-1	once	TRBV28	CASGLGGAPYNEQFF	TGTGCCAGCGGCCTTGGAGGGGCCCCCTACAATGAGCAGTTCTTC
.	TRBJ2-5	.	TRBV18	CASSPPGGAETQYF	TGTGCCAGCTCACCACCAGGGGGAGCAGAGACCCAGTACTTC
TRBD1	TRBJ2-1	once	TRBV28	CASSLARTGEGNEQFF	TGTGCCAGCAGTTTGGCCCGGACAGGGGAAGGCAATGAGCAGTTCTTC
.	TRBJ1-1	.	TRBV19	CASSIPLHFDWGTEAFF	TGTGCCAGTAGTATACCTCTACACTTCGACTGGGGCACTGAAGCTTTCTTT
.	TRBJ2-3	.	TRBV6-5	CASSYGESRYTQYF	TGTGCCAGCAGTTACGGGGAATCCCGTTATACGCAGTATTTT
TRBD1	TRBJ2-1	.	TRBV24-1	CATSETGSYNEQFF	TGTGCCACCAGTGAGACAGGGTCCTACAATGAGCAGTTCTTC
.	TRBJ1-1	once	TRBV11-2	CASSLDYRVNTEAFF	TGTGCCAGCAGCTTAGATTATCGGGTGAACACTGAAGCTTTCTTT
.	TRBJ1-5	.	TRBV11-2	CASSSLNQPQHF	TGTGCCAGCAGCAGTTTAAATCAGCCCCAGCATTTT
TRBD2	TRBJ2-1	few	TRBV5-4	CASSRTSGGGNEQFF	TGTGCCAGCAGCCGTACTAGCGGGGGAGGAAATGAGCAGTTCTTC
TRBD2	TRBJ2-1	.	TRBV4-1	CASSQGAGGYDNEQFF	TGCGCCAGCAGCCAGGGTGCGGGGGGATATGATAATGAGCAGTTCTTC
TRBD2	TRBJ2-2	.	TRBV10-2	CASTEIDGGTGELFF	TGCGCCAGCACCGAAATTGACGGGGGGACCGGGGAGCTGTTTTTT
TRBD1	TRBJ1-2	.	TRBV24-1	CATRGQGYSGYTF	TGTGCCACTCGCGGACAGGGGTACTCTGGCTACACCTTC
.	TRBJ1-3	.	TRBV4-2	CASSPGTDSGNTIYF	TGTGCCAGCAGCCCGGGGACCGACTCTGGAAACACCATATATTTT
TRBD1	TRBJ1-4	once	TRBV13	CASSTRQGEKLFF	TGTGCCAGCAGCACGCGACAGGGTGAAAAACTGTTTTTT
.	TRBJ2-7	.	TRBV19	CASSVGPLAYEQYF	TGTGCCAGTAGTGTCGGGCCTTTAGCCTACGAGCAGTACTTC
.	TRBJ2-5	.	TRBV2	CASTSGGSRETQYF	TGTGCCAGCACTTCTGGGGGGAGTAGAGAGACCCAGTACTTC
.	TRBJ1-3	.	TRBV9	CASSVTLGSGNTIYF	TGTGCCAGCAGCGTCACCTTAGGTTCTGGAAACACCATATATTTT
.	TRBJ2-6	.	TRBV4-1	CASSQAGLRSGANVLTF	TGCGCCAGCAGCCAAGCCGGACTGCGCTCTGGGGCCAACGTCCTGACTTTC
.	TRBJ1-3	.	TRBV19	CASGPGLSGNTIYF	TGTGCCAGTGGCCCGGGGCTCTCTGGAAACACCATATATTTT
.	TRBJ1-2	once	TRBV10-1	CASSESTAGYCNYGYTF	TGCGCCAGCAGTGAGTCGACGGCAGGGTATTGTAACTATGGCTACACCTTC
.	TRBJ1-6	.	TRBV11-2	CASSLRSSYNSPLHF	TGTGCCAGCAGCTTGAGGAGCTCCTATAATTCACCCCTCCACTTT
TRBD1	TRBJ1-1	.	TRBV7-3	CASSPLTGGGLAFF	TGTGCCAGCAGCCCCCTGACAGGGGGTGGATTGGCTTTCTTT
TRBD2	TRBJ2-3	.	TRBV7-9	CASSFGTSGGPTDTQYF	TGTGCCAGCAGCTTTGGGACTAGCGGGGGACCCACAGATACGCAGTATTTT
.	TRBJ2-7	.	TRBV27	CASSPRAPGPSYEQYF	TGTGCCAGCAGTCCCCGGGCCCCCGGGCCCTCCTACGAGCAGTACTTC
TRBD1	TRBJ1-1	.	TRBV7-2	CASSLMGDRAFEAFF	TGTGCCAGCAGCTTAATGGGGGACAGGGCCTTTGAAGCTTTCTTT
TRBD1	TRBJ2-5	once	TRBV6-2/TRBV6-3	CASSSIDRAYETQYF	TGTGCCAGCAGTTCGATTGACAGGGCCTACGAGACCCAGTACTTC
.	TRBJ2-7	.	TRBV11-2	CASSLAPESSYEQYF	TGTGCCAGCAGCTTAGCCCCGGAGAGCTCCTACGAGCAGTACTTC
.	TRBJ1-2	.	TRBV5-1	CASSLDQSNYGYTF	TGCGCCAGCAGCTTGGATCAGTCTAACTATGGCTACACCTTC
.	TRBJ2-7	.	TRBV21-1	CASSPQDSHPRPYEQYF	TGTGCCAGCAGCCCCCAGGACAGCCACCCGCGACCCTACGAGCAGTACTTC
TRBD1	TRBJ2-5	once	TRBV2	CASNRGIGETQYF	TGTGCCAGTAACAGGGGGATTGGAGAGACCCAGTACTTC
.	TRBJ1-3	once	TRBV10-3	CAIRSGARGTIYF	TGTGCCATCAGGTCAGGGGCCCGGGGCACCATATATTTT
TRBD1	TRBJ2-2	.	TRBV27	CASSLSGTENTGELFF	TGTGCCAGCAGTTTATCCGGGACAGAAAACACCGGGGAGCTGTTTTTT
.	TRBJ1-3	.	TRBV5-6	CASSPINGNTIYF	TGTGCCAGCAGCCCTATAAATGGAAACACCATATATTTT
.	TRBJ1-1	.	TRBV7-6	CASSPEVGGSTEAFF	TGTGCCAGCAGCCCCGAGGTCGGGGGGAGCACTGAAGCTTTCTTT
TRBD1	TRBJ2-7	few	TRBV18	CASSPGTGRSYEQYF	TGTGCCAGCTCACCCGGGACAGGGAGGAGCTACGAGCAGTACTTC
.	TRBJ2-5	.	TRBV27	CASSVLSRETQYF	TGTGCCAGCAGCGTTCTTTCCCGAGAGACCCAGTACTTC
.	TRBJ2-1	.	TRBV5-1	CASSLAGRSGLFF	TGCGCCAGCAGCTTGGCCGGCCGCTCGGGCCTGTTCTTC
.	TRBJ2-7	.	TRBV5-6	CASSFLSGYEQYF	TGTGCCAGCAGCTTCCTTAGTGGCTACGAGCAGTACTTC
TRBD1	TRBJ1-3	.	TRBV23-1	CASSQCPNTLGQGARGNTIYF	TGCGCCAGCAGTCAATGCCCTAACACCCTTGGACAGGGGGCGAGGGGAAACACCATATATTTT
TRBD2	TRBJ2-1	.	TRBV5-4	CASSENGGTKPENEQFF	TGTGCCAGCAGCGAGAATGGGGGGACTAAACCCGAGAATGAGCAGTTCTTC
.	TRBJ1-4	.	TRBV7-2	CASSLRTPNEKLFF	TGTGCCAGCAGCTTACGGACTCCGAATGAAAAACTGTTTTTT
TRBD1	TRBJ1-2	.	TRBV12-3/TRBV12-4	CASKDRKYYGYTF	TGTGCCAGCAAGGACAGGAAATACTATGGCTACACCTTC